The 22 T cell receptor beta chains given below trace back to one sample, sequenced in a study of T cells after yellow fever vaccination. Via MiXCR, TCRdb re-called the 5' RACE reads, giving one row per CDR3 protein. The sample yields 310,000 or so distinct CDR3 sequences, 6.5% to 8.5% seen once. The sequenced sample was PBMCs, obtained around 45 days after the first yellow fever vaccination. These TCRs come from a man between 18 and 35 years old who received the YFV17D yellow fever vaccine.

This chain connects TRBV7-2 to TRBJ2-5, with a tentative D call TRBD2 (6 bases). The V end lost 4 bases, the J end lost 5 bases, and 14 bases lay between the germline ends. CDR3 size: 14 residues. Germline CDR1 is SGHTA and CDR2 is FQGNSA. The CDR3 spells CASSYQAGRETQYF. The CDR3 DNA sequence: TGTGCCAGCAGCTATCAGGCGGGAAGGGAGACCCAGTACTTC.

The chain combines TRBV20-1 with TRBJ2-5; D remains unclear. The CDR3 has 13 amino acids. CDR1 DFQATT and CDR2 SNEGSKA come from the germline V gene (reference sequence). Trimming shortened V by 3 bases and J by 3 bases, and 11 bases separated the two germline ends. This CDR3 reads CSASLTTKETQYF. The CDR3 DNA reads TGCAGTGCTAGCCTAACTACCAAAGAGACCCAGTACTTC.

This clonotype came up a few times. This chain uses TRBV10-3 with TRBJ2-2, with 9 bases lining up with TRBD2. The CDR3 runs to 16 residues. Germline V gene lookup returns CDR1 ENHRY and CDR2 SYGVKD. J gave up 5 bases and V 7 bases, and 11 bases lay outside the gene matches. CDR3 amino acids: CAIMNWRGGRTGELFF. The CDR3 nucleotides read TGTGCCATCATGAACTGGCGGGGGGGCCGAACCGGGGAGCTGTTTTTT.

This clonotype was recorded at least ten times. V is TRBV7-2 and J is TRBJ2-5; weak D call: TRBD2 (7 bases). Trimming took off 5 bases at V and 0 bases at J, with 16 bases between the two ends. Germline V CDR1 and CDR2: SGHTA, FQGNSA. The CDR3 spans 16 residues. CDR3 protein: CASSTSGGGHQETQYF. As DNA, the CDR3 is TGTGCCAGCAGCACTTCTGGCGGGGGCCACCAAGAGACCCAGTACTTC.

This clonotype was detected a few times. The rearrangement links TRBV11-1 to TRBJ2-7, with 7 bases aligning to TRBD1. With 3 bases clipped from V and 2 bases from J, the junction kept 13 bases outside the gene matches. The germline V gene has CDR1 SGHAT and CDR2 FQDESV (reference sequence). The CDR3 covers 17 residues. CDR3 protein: CASSFSLVGGQTYEQYF. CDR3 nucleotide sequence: TGTGCCAGCAGCTTTAGCCTGGTTGGGGGACAGACCTACGAGCAGTACTTC.

CDR3 protein: CASSQDRDTGELFF. CDR3 DNA sequence: TGTGCCAGCAGCCAAGATAGGGACACCGGGGAGCTGTTTTTT. The chain carries TRBV4-2 and TRBJ2-2; D uncertain. V was shortened by 0 bases and J by 3 bases, with 5 bases between the two germline ends. The CDR3 extends over 14 amino acids. Looked up from germline, CDR1 is LGHNA and CDR2 is YNFKEQ.

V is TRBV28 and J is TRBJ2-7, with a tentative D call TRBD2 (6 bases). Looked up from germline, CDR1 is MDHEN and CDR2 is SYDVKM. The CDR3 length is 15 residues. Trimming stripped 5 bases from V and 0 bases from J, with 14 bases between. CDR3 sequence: CASSRTGVRSYEQYV. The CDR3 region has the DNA TGTGCCAGCAGTCGGACGGGAGTGCGCTCCTACGAGCAGTACGTC.

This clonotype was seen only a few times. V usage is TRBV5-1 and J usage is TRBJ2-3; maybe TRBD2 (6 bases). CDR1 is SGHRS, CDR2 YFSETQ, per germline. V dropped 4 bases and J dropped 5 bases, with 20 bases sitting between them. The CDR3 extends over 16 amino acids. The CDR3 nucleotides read TGCGCCAGCAGCCTGGTGGGCGGGACCGCCGGAGATACGCAGTATTTT. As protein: CASSLVGGTAGDTQYF.

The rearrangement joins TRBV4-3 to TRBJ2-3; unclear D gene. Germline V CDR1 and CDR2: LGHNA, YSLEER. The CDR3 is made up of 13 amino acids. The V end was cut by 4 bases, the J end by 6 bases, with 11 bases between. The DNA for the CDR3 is TGCGCCAGCAGCCCTACTACTACGGATACGCAGTATTTT. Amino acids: CASSPTTTDTQYF.

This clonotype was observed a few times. CDR3 DNA sequence: TGTGCCAGCAGCGGTCCAGATGGGGTGGGGTCTTCCCGTTACGAGCAGTACGTC. Its translation is CASSGPDGVGSSRYEQYV. The rearrangement links TRBV21-1 to TRBJ2-7; the table's D call of TRBD2 was not tested on the DNA. TRBV21-1 is a known pseudogene. This CDR3 is built from 18 residues.

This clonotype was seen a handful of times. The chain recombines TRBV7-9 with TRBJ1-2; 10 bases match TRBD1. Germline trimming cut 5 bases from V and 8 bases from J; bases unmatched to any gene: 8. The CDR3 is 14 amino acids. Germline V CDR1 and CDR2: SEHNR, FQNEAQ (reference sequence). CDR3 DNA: TGTGCCAGCAGCGCACGACAGGGGGCAGACGGCTACACCTTC. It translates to CASSARQGADGYTF.

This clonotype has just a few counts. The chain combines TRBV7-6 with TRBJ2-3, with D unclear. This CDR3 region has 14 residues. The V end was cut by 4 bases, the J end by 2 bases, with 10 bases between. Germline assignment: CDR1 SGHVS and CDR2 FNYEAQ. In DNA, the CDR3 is TGTGCCAGCAGCTGGACCGGGCCCACAGATACGCAGTATTTT. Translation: CASSWTGPTDTQYF.

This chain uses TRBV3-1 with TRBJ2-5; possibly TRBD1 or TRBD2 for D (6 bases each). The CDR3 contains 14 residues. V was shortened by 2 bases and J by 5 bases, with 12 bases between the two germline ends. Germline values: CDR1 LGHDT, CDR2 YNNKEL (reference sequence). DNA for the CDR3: TGTGCCAGCAGCCAATTCACAGGGAGGGAGACCCAGTACTTC. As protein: CASSQFTGRETQYF.

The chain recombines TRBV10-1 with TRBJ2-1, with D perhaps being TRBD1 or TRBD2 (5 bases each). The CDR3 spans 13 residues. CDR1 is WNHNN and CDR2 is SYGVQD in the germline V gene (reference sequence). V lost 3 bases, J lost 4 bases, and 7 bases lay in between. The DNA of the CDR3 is TGCGCCAGCAGTGACGGGACGTACAATGAGCAGTTCTTC. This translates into CASSDGTYNEQFF.

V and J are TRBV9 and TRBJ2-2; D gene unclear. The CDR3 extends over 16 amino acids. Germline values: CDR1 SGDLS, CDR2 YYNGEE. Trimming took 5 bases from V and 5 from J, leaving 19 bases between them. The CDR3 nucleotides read TGTGCCAGCAGTGAACAACCCCTACCTAGGACCGGGGAGCTGTTTTTT. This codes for CASSEQPLPRTGELFF.

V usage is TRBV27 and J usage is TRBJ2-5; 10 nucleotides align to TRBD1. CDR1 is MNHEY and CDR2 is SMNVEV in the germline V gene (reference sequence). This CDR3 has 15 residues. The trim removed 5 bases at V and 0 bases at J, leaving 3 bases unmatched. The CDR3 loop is CASSRDRGNQETQYF. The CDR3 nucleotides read TGTGCCAGCAGTCGGGACAGGGGTAACCAAGAGACCCAGTACTTC.

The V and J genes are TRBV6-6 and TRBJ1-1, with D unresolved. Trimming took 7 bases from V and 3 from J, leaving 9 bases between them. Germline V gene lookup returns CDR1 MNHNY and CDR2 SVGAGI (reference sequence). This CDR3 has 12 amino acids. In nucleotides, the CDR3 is TGTGCCAGCAACTACAAGTACACTGAAGCTTTCTTT. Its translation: CASNYKYTEAFF.

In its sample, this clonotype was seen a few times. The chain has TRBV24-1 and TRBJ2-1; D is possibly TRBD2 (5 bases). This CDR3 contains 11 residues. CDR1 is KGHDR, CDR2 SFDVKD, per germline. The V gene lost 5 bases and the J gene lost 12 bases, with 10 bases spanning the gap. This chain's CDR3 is CATSGRGGQFF. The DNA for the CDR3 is TGTGCCACCAGTGGAAGAGGAGGGCAGTTCTTC.

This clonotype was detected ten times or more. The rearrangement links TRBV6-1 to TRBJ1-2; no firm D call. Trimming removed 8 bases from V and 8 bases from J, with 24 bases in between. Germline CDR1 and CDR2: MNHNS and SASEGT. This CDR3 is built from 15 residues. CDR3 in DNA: TGTGCCAGCTCACTCCCCCAGCGTGGCCCTTCAGGCTACACCTTC. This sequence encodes CASSLPQRGPSGYTF.

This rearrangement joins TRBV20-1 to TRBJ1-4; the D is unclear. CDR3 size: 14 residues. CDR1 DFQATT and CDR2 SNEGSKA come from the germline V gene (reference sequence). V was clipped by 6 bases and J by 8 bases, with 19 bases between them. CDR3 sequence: CSANGREAREKLFF. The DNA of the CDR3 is TGCAGTGCGAACGGCCGGGAAGCGAGAGAAAAACTGTTTTTT.

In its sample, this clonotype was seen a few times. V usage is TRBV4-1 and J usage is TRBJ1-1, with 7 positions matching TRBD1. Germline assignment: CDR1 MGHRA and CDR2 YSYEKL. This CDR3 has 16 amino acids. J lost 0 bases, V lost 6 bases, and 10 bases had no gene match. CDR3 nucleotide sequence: TGCGCCAGCAGGAATGTAAGGGGGCCCATGAACACTGAAGCTTTCTTT. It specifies CASRNVRGPMNTEAFF.

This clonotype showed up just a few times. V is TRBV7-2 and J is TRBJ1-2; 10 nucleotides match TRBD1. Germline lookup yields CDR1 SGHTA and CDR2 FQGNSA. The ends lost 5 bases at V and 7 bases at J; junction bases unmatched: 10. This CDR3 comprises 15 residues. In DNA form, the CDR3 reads TGTGCCAGCAGCGACCCCGGGACAGGGGCTTTTGGCTACACCTTC. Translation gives CASSDPGTGAFGYTF.